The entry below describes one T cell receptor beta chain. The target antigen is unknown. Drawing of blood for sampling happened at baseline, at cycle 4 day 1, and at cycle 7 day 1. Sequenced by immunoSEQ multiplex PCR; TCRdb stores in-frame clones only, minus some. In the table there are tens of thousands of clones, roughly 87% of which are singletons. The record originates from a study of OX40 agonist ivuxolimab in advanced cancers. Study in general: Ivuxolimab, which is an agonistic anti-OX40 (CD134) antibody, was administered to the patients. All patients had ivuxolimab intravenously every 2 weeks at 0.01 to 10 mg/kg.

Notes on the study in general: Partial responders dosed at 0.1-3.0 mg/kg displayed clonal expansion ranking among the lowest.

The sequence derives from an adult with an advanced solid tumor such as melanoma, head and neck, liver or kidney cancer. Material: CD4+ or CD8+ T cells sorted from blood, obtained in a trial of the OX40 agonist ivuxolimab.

CDR3: CASSLSSVEQFF. For the CDR3, the DNA is TGTGCCAGCAGCCTGAGCTCGGTTGAGCAGTTCTTC. The chain joins TRBV14 to TRBJ2-1, with D unresolved. V was clipped by 4 bases and J by 9 bases, with 10 bases between them. Germline lookup yields CDR1 SGHDN and CDR2 FVKESK. The CDR3 sequence is 12 residues long.